This T cell receptor (beta chain) comes out of a study of blood T cell repertoires in COVID-19. Across the whole study: The samples span acute and convalescent COVID-19 from the United States, Italy and Spain.

Source study methods: The assay estimated nucleated cells by amplifying reference gene primers. The assay was immunoSEQ multiplex PCR, and TCRdb's table has in-frame clones only and misses some. Clonal size and the V and J genes are those of that table, whereas D and trimming came from the DNA. The sample lists approximately 100,000 clones; around 82% were seen once. Losses at the gene ends were 8 bases for V and 0 bases for J; bases not matched to a gene: 4. The CDR3 contains 13 residues. CDR1 MNHEY and CDR2 SMNVEV come from the germline V gene (reference sequence). This chain links TRBV27 with TRBJ2-7, with 7 bases lining up with TRBD2. The source material was peripheral blood. The sequence was collected from a human donor in a cohort sampled during active or convalescent COVID-19. The CDR3, as DNA: TGTGCCAGCGCCGGGAGGAGCTCCTACGAGCAGTACTTC. Protein sequence: CASAGRSSYEQYF.